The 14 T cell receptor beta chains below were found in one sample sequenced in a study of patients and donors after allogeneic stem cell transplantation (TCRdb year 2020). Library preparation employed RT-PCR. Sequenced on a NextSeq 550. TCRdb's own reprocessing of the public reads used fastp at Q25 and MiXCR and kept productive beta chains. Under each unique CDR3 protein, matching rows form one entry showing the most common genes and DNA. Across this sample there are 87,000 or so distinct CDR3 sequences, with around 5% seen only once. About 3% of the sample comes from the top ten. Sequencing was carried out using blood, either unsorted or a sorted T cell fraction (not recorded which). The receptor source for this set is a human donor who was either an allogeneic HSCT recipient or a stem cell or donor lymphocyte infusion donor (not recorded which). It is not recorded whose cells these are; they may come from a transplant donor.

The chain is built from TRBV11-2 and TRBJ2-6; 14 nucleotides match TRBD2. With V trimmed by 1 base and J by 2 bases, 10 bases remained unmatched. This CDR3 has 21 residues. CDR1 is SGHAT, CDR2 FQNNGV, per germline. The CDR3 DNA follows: TGTGCCAGCAGCTTAGGGGGGACTAGCGGGAGAGTGGCGGCTGGGGCCAACGTCCTGACTTTC. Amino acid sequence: CASSLGGTSGRVAAGANVLTF.

The chain's CDR3 is CASNSGGAGLDEQFF. As DNA, the CDR3 is TGTGCCAGCAATAGCGGGGGGGCGGGGCTGGATGAGCAGTTCTTC. J is TRBJ2-1 and V is TRBV6-1; 11 bases line up with TRBD2. CDR3 size: 15 residues. The junction had 10 bases not matched to a gene; V was cut back by 7 bases and J by 8 bases. In germline, CDR1 is MNHNS, CDR2 SASEGT.

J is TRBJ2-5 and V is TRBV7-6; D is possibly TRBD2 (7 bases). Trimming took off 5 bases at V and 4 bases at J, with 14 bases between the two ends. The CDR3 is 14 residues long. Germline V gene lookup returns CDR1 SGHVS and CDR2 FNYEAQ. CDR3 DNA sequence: TGTGCCAGCAGCCCCGGGGGGCAGGGAGAGACCCAGTACTTC. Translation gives CASSPGGQGETQYF.

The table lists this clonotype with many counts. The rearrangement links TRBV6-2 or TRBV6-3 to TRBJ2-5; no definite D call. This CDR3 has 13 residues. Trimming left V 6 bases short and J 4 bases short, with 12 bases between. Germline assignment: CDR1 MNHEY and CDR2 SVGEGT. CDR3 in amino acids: CASRPPVVETQYF. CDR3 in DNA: TGTGCCAGCAGGCCCCCCGTCGTAGAGACCCAGTACTTC.

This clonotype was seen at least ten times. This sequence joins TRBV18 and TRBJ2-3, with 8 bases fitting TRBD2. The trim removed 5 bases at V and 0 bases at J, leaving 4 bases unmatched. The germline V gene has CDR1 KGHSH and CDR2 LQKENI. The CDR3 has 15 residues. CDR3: CASSIAGPSTDTQYF. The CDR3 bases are TGTGCCAGCTCAATAGCGGGACCCAGCACAGATACGCAGTATTTT. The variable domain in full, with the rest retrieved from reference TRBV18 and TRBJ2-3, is NAGVMQNPRHLVRRRGQEARLRCSPMKGHSHVYWYRQLPEEGLKFMVYLQKENIIDESGMPKERFSAEFPKEGPSILRIQQVVRGDSAAYFCASSIAGPSTDTQYFGPGTRLTVL.

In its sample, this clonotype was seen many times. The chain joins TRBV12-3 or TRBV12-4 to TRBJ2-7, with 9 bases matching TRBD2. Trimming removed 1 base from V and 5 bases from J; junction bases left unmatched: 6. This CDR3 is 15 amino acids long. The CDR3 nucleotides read TGTGCCAGCAGTTTAGGAGCGGGAGGCACCCACGAGCAGTACTTC. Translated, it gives CASSLGAGGTHEQYF.

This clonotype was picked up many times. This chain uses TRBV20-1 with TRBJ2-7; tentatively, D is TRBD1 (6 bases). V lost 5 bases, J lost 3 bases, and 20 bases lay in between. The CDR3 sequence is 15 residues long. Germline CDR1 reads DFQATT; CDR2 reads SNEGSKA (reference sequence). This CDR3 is CSAYRPTGVHYEQYF. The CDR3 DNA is TGCAGTGCTTACCGACCGACAGGAGTACACTACGAGCAGTACTTC.

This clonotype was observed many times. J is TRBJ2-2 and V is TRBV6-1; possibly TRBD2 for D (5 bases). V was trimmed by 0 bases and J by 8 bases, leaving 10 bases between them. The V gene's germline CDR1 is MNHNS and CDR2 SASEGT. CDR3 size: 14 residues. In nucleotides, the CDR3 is TGTGCCAGCAGTGAAGCGACCTGGGAGGGGGAGCTGTTTTTT. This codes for CASSEATWEGELFF.

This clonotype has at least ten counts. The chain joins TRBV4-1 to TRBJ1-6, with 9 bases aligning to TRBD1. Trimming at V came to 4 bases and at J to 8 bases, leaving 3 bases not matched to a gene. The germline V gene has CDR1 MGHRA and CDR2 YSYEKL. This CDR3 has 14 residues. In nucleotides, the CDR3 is TGCGCCAGCAGCCTCAGACAGGGGGATTCACCCCTCCACTTT. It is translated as CASSLRQGDSPLHF.

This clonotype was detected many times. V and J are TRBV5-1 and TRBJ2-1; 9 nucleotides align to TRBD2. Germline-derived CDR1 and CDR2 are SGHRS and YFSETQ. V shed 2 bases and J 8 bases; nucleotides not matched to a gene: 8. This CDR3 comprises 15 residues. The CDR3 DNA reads TGCGCCAGCAGCTTATCTAGCGGGACGACGCATGAGCAGTTCTTC. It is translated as CASSLSSGTTHEQFF. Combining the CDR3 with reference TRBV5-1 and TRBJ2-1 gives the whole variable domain KAGVTQTPRYLIKTRGQQVTLSCSPISGHRSVSWYQQTPGQGLQFLFEYFSETQRNKGNFPGRFSGRQFSNSRSEMNVSTLELGDSALYLCASSLSSGTTHEQFFGPGTRLTVL.

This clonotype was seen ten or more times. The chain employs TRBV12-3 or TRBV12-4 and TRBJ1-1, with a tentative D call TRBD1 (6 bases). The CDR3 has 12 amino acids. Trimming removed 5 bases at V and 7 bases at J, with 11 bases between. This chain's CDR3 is CASSPGGGEAFF. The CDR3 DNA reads TGTGCCAGCAGTCCCGGAGGGGGTGAAGCTTTCTTT.

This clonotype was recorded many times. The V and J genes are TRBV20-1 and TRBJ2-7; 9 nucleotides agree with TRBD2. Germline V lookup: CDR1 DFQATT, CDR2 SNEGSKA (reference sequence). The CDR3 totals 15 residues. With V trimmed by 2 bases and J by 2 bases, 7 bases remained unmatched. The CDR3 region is CSARPVAGEAYEQYF. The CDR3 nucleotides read TGCAGTGCTAGACCCGTAGCGGGAGAAGCCTACGAGCAGTACTTC.

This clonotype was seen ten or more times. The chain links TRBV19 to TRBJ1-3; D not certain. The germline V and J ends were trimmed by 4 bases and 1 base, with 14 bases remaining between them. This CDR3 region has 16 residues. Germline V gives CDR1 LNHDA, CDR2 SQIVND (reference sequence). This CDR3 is CASSTLRTVSGNTIYF. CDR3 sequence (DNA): TGTGCCAGTAGTACCCTCCGAACAGTTTCTGGAAACACCATATATTTT.

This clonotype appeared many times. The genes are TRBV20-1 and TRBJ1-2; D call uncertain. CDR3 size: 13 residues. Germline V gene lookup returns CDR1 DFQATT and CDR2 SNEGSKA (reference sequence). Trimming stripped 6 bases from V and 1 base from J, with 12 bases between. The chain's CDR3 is CSAPRPSNYGYTF. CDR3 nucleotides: TGCAGTGCCCCTAGGCCAAGTAACTATGGCTACACCTTC.